Presented here are 32 T cell receptor beta chains from one specimen sequenced in a study of blood T cells in healthy people across ages. The authors ran a second PCR of 7 to 11 cycles using a sample-barcoded 5' primer and a J-beta primer mix. MiXCR, applied by TCRdb to the 5' RACE reads, yields one record per CDR3 protein. The sample lists some 1.1 million distinct CDR3 sequences, around two fifths occurring once. The sample consisted of blood. Source of these receptors: a man between 18 and 35 years old in good health.

CDR3: CASSFWGLAYNEQFF. The CDR3 region has the DNA TGTGCCAGCAGTTTTTGGGGACTCGCTTACAATGAGCAGTTCTTC. The J gene is TRBJ2-1, the V gene TRBV12-3 or TRBV12-4, with a weak D call TRBD2 (6 bases). V was cut by 3 bases and J by 4 bases, with 13 bases left in between. CDR3 length: 15 residues.

Only a few counts were recorded for this clonotype. The chain links TRBV20-1 to TRBJ1-2; D call uncertain. The length of the CDR3 is 14 residues. Trimming took 1 base from V and 5 from J, leaving 14 bases between them. Germline-derived CDR1 and CDR2 are DFQATT and SNEGSKA (reference sequence). The CDR3 DNA is TGCAGTGCTAGAGCCGCGGATAGCATTTATGGCTACACCTTC. Its protein product is CSARAADSIYGYTF.

The V call is TRBV6-2 or TRBV6-3, the J call TRBJ2-1, with 9 bases that match TRBD2. The junction had 16 bases not matched to a gene; V was cut back by 5 bases and J by 8 bases. Germline loops: CDR1 MNHEY, CDR2 SVGEGT. This CDR3 has 17 residues. The CDR3 reads CASSRAAGTSYRDEQFF. In nucleotides, the CDR3 is TGTGCCAGCAGTCGCGCAGCGGGGACTAGCTATAGGGATGAGCAGTTCTTC.

This clonotype turned up a few times. The chain carries TRBV20-1 and TRBJ1-1, with a weak D call TRBD1 (5 bases). This CDR3 has 15 amino acids. The V gene lost 0 bases and the J gene lost 3 bases, with 14 bases spanning the gap. Germline V gene data show CDR1 as DFQATT and CDR2 as SNEGSKA (reference sequence). Written as DNA, the CDR3 is TGCAGTGCTAGAGACGCGCGGGCGGGGGACACTGAAGCTTTCTTT. It yields the protein CSARDARAGDTEAFF.

The chain carries TRBV12-3 or TRBV12-4 and TRBJ1-1, with D possibly TRBD1 on 5 matching bases. This CDR3 spans 14 amino acids. The V and J ends lost 4 bases and 4 bases respectively, with 13 bases between them. The CDR3 region is CASSSPGSGTEAFF. The CDR3, as DNA: TGTGCCAGCAGTTCTCCAGGGTCGGGCACTGAAGCTTTCTTT.

Turning to this clonotype: One junction end disagrees with the germline gene, perhaps due to a read error. The CDR3, as DNA: TGTGCCGGCAGCAGGGGAGATACGCAGTATTTT. The encoded protein is CAGSRGDTQYF. The rearrangement joins TRBV7-9 to TRBJ2-3, with D possibly matching TRBD1 (6 bases). Germline V gene data show CDR1 as SEHNR and CDR2 as FQNEAQ (reference sequence). The CDR3 extends over 11 amino acids. The variable domain in full, with the rest retrieved from reference TRBV7-9 and TRBJ2-3, is DTGVSQNPRHKITKRGQNVTFRCDPISEHNRLYWYRQTLGQGPEFLTYFQNEAQLEKSRLLSDRFSAERPKGSFSTLEIQRTEQGDSAMYLCAGSRGDTQYFGPGTRLTVL.

This clonotype occurred a few times. The J gene is TRBJ2-3, the V gene TRBV20-1; TRBD1 matches 9 bases. V lost 4 bases, J lost 3 bases, and 8 bases stayed unmatched. The CDR3 has 15 amino acids. Germline-derived CDR1 and CDR2 are DFQATT and SNEGSKA (reference sequence). The CDR3 loop is CSANPGQGLTDTQYF. In DNA form, the CDR3 reads TGCAGTGCTAACCCTGGACAGGGGCTAACAGATACGCAGTATTTT.

The genes are TRBV20-1 and TRBJ1-2; tentatively, D is TRBD1 (6 bases). CDR3 length: 16 amino acids. V was shortened by 4 bases and J by 6 bases, with 24 bases between the two germline ends. Per germline, CDR1 DFQATT and CDR2 SNEGSKA (reference sequence). CDR3 bases: TGCAGTGCTAAAGCTCCCGGGACAAGGGCTGTAGATGGCTACACCTTC. Its protein product is CSAKAPGTRAVDGYTF.

The chain has TRBV10-3 and TRBJ1-1; D is ambiguous. Per germline, CDR1 ENHRY and CDR2 SYGVKD. V was trimmed by 3 bases and J by 5 bases, leaving 13 bases between them. This CDR3 is 14 amino acids long. The CDR3 sequence: CAISDTVRGTEAFF. The CDR3 nucleotides are TGTGCCATCAGTGATACGGTTCGGGGAACTGAAGCTTTCTTT.

There are many counts of this clonotype. The CDR3 DNA follows: TGCAGCATATACACCGGGACAGGGTTGTATGGCTACACCTTC. It specifies CSIYTGTGLYGYTF. The chain employs TRBV29-1 and TRBJ1-2; 9 bases fit TRBD1. Germline values: CDR1 SQVTM, CDR2 ANQGSEA. This CDR3 spans 14 amino acids. Germline trimming cut 8 bases from V and 5 bases from J; bases unmatched to any gene: 12.

This clonotype has only a few counts. The chain recombines TRBV10-3 with TRBJ2-3; tentative D call: TRBD1 (5 bases). The CDR3 totals 14 residues. V lost 2 bases and J 3 bases, leaving 9 bases between the germline ends. Germline CDR1 reads ENHRY; CDR2 reads SYGVKD. The CDR3 nucleotides are TGTGCCATCAGTGAGGGGGCTCTGACAGATACGCAGTATTTT. Amino acid sequence: CAISEGALTDTQYF.

There are a few counts of this clonotype. The rearrangement links TRBV9 to TRBJ1-1; D not certain. CDR1 is SGDLS and CDR2 is YYNGEE in the germline V gene. Between the trimmed V and J ends, which lost 4 bases and 6 bases, there was a span of 16 bases. The CDR3 has 14 amino acids. CDR3: CASSSMRAGSEAFF. The DNA for the CDR3 is TGTGCCAGCAGCTCTATGAGGGCGGGATCTGAAGCTTTCTTT.

The chain employs TRBV20-1 and TRBJ1-4; no definite D call. Germline V gene sequence: CDR1 DFQATT, CDR2 SNEGSKA (reference sequence). Trimming left V 6 bases short and J 1 base short, with 12 bases between. The CDR3 totals 14 residues. The CDR3 loop is CSAQRAVTNEKLFF. DNA for the CDR3: TGCAGTGCCCAGAGGGCAGTAACTAATGAAAAACTGTTTTTT.

The chain carries TRBV6-1 and TRBJ1-2, with D hard to call. V shed 2 bases and J shed 1 base, with 11 bases lying between them. Germline values: CDR1 MNHNS, CDR2 SASEGT. This CDR3 is built from 15 residues. CDR3 DNA: TGTGCCAGCAGTGAAAGTGGACTGGTTAACTATGGCTACACCTTC. This codes for CASSESGLVNYGYTF.

V gene TRBV27 combines with J gene TRBJ2-3, with D tentatively TRBD2 (6 bases). This CDR3 has 16 residues. Looked up from germline, CDR1 is MNHEY and CDR2 is SMNVEV (reference sequence). The ends were cut back, 2 bases at V and 2 bases at J, with 14 bases in the middle. CDR3 DNA sequence: TGTGCCAGCAGTTTAGCCTTAGCGGAACTCACAGATACGCAGTATTTT. Translation: CASSLALAELTDTQYF.

This clonotype was counted between two and nine times. The J gene is TRBJ1-1, the V gene TRBV6-6; D ambiguous. The V gene lost 8 bases and the J gene lost 10 bases, with 11 bases spanning the gap. The CDR3 consists of 10 residues. Germline-derived CDR1 and CDR2 are MNHNY and SVGAGI (reference sequence). The CDR3 nucleotides are TGTGCCAGCCTATCGACTTTAGCTTTCTTT. The encoded protein is CASLSTLAFF.

The genes are TRBV24-1 and TRBJ2-1; 9 bases align to TRBD1. CDR3 length: 17 amino acids. In germline, CDR1 is KGHDR, CDR2 SFDVKD. V lost 2 bases and J lost 3; bases outside the gene matches: 7. The CDR3 spells CATSDSTGTGIYNEQFF. CDR3 bases: TGTGCCACCAGTGATTCTACCGGGACAGGGATCTACAATGAGCAGTTCTTC.

This sequence joins TRBV11-2 and TRBJ1-4; D ambiguous. Per the germline V gene, CDR1 is SGHAT and CDR2 is FQNNGV. This CDR3 is built from 19 residues. The germline V and J ends were trimmed by 5 bases and 0 bases, with 22 bases remaining between them. The DNA of the CDR3 is TGTGCCAGCAGCCCCACCCTAGGCTTGACCCTTTCAACTAATGAAAAACTGTTTTTT. This encodes CASSPTLGLTLSTNEKLFF. The whole variable domain, filled in from reference TRBV11-2 and TRBJ1-4, reads EAGVAQSPRYKIIEKRQSVAFWCNPISGHATLYWYQQILGQGPKLLIQFQNNGVVDDSQLPKDRFSAERLKGVDSTLKIQPAKLEDSAVYLCASSPTLGLTLSTNEKLFFGSGTQLSVL.

The sample holds a few counts of this clonotype. This chain uses TRBV29-1 with TRBJ2-5, with D tentatively TRBD1 or TRBD2 (5 bases each). Trimming cost V 4 bases and J 11 bases, with 20 bases left between them. The CDR3 is 13 residues long. The germline gives CDR1 SQVTM, CDR2 ANQGSEA. CDR3 in DNA: TGCAGCGTTGTGTATGGGGGACGGAATGAGCAGTACTTC. This gives the protein CSVVYGGRNEQYF.

V usage is TRBV6-5 and J usage is TRBJ1-1; D remains unclear. The V gene lost 2 bases and the J gene lost 4 bases, with 8 bases spanning the gap. CDR3 length: 13 amino acids. CDR1 and CDR2 from the germline V gene are MNHEY and SVGAGI. CDR3 sequence: CASSYPAATEAFF. For the CDR3, the DNA is TGTGCCAGCAGTTACCCGGCTGCCACTGAAGCTTTCTTT.

For this clonotype: This sequence may be a read error, since a much larger clone differs from it by one base. The V call is TRBV7-2, the J call TRBJ2-1; weak D call: TRBD2 (7 bases). CDR1 is SGHTA, CDR2 FQGNSA, per germline. CDR3 size: 17 residues. Between the trimmed V and J ends, which lost 4 bases and 0 bases, there was a span of 16 bases. The CDR3 nucleotides are TGTGCCAGCAGCTACTGTCTCGGGGGGCTCTCCTACAATGAGCAGTTCTTC. Its protein product is CASSYCLGGLSYNEQFF. The entire variable domain, with the rest obtained from reference TRBV7-2 and TRBJ2-1, is as follows: GAGVSQSPSNKVTEKGKDVELRCDPISGHTALYWYRQSLGQGLEFLIYFQGNSAPDKSGLPSDRFSAERTGGSVSTLTIQRTQQEDSAVYLCASSYCLGGLSYNEQFFGPGTRLTVL.

Points on this clonotype: A much larger clone sits a single nucleotide away, making a read error possible. The chain has TRBV11-2 and TRBJ2-5; D is perhaps TRBD1 (5 bases). V dropped 5 bases and J dropped 11 bases, with 27 bases sitting between them. Germline lookup yields CDR1 SGHAT and CDR2 FQNNGV. The CDR3 totals 16 residues. This chain's CDR3 is CASSPLVTDIYNEQYF. Written as DNA, the CDR3 is TGTGCCAGCAGCCCGTTGGTGACAGACATATACAATGAGCAGTACTTC.

The chain links TRBV4-1 to TRBJ2-5; the D is unclear. The CDR3 runs to 14 residues. CDR1 and CDR2 from the germline V gene are MGHRA and YSYEKL. Trimming left V 0 bases short and J 1 base short, with 6 bases between. CDR3: CASSQDHTQETQYF. CDR3 DNA: TGCGCCAGCAGCCAAGATCACACCCAAGAGACCCAGTACTTC.

This chain connects TRBV29-1 to TRBJ2-7, with TRBD1 matching 8 bases. CDR3 length: 13 amino acids. Germline loops: CDR1 SQVTM, CDR2 ANQGSEA. Trimming at V came to 4 bases and at J to 2 bases, leaving 4 bases not matched to a gene. The CDR3 protein is CSVGQGATYEQYF. The CDR3 nucleotides are TGCAGCGTTGGGCAGGGGGCAACCTACGAGCAGTACTTC.

The chain links TRBV5-1 to TRBJ2-7; D is undetermined. The CDR3 covers 15 residues. V lost 2 bases, J lost 2 bases, and 14 bases lay in between. The germline gives CDR1 SGHRS, CDR2 YFSETQ. The CDR3 DNA sequence: TGCGCCAGCAGCTTAGGAGACTTCCGAACCTACGAGCAGTACTTC. Its translation: CASSLGDFRTYEQYF.

The chain couples TRBV12-3 or TRBV12-4 to TRBJ2-3; the D is unclear. This CDR3 is 13 amino acids long. Trimming pared 4 bases from V and 8 bases from J, leaving 13 bases between. The CDR3 bases are TGTGCCAGCAGTTGCCCTGACTCGCCTACGCAGTATTTT. It yields the protein CASSCPDSPTQYF.

The sample holds a few counts of this clonotype. The gene calls are TRBV7-9 and TRBJ2-1; D not certain. Germline V gene sequence: CDR1 SEHNR, CDR2 FQNEAQ (reference sequence). V was cut by 6 bases and J by 8 bases, with 8 bases left in between. The CDR3 is made up of 11 amino acids. The CDR3 loop is CASSFTHEQFF. CDR3 in DNA: TGTGCCAGCAGTTTTACACATGAGCAGTTCTTC.

The CDR3, as DNA: TGTGCCAGCAGCCTAACCGGGAACCATTCACCCCTCCACTTT. It is translated as CASSLTGNHSPLHF. The chain uses TRBV13 and TRBJ1-6; D gene ambiguous. This CDR3 is 14 amino acids long. Trimming stripped 5 bases from V and 8 bases from J, with 13 bases between. Germline values: CDR1 PRHDT, CDR2 FYEKMQ (reference sequence).

This clonotype showed up just a few times. The chain carries TRBV12-3 or TRBV12-4 and TRBJ1-2, with 7 bases identical to TRBD1. J lost 5 bases, V lost 5 bases, and 5 bases had no gene match. This CDR3 contains 13 residues. CDR3 loop: CASSGDSPYGYTF. CDR3 sequence (DNA): TGTGCCAGCAGTGGGGACAGCCCGTATGGCTACACCTTC.

In nucleotides, the CDR3 is TGTGCCAGCAGCTCCCAACGGACAGGAGGCAATGAGCAGTTCTTC. Amino acid sequence: CASSSQRTGGNEQFF. The chain uses TRBV5-5 and TRBJ2-1; 7 nucleotides line up with TRBD1. V lost 3 bases, J lost 6 bases, and 9 bases stayed unmatched. The CDR3 spans 15 residues. Per the germline V gene, CDR1 is SGHKS and CDR2 is YYEKEE (reference sequence).

This clonotype was counted a few times. This rearrangement joins TRBV6-2 or TRBV6-3 to TRBJ1-2; 7 bases align to TRBD1. This CDR3 is built from 15 residues. The J segment lost 0 bases and the V segment lost 4 bases, leaving 5 bases of the junction unmatched. Looked up from germline, CDR1 is MNHEY and CDR2 is SVGEGT. The CDR3 reads CASSSRDRANYGYTF. In DNA form, the CDR3 reads TGTGCCAGCAGTTCCCGGGACAGAGCTAACTATGGCTACACCTTC.

The chain employs TRBV15 and TRBJ2-1; D might be TRBD1 (5 bases). The V gene lost 4 bases and the J gene lost 5 bases, with 9 bases spanning the gap. This CDR3 spans 13 amino acids. Germline-derived CDR1 and CDR2 are LNHNV and YYDKDF (reference sequence). CDR3 sequence reads: CATSTDSHNEQFF. The CDR3 nucleotides are TGTGCCACCAGCACCGACAGTCACAATGAGCAGTTCTTC.